The T cell receptor (beta chain) described here comes from a study of blood T cell repertoires in COVID-19. Study background: Sites in the United States, Italy and Spain provided acute and convalescent COVID-19 samples. The analysed material was cDNA or gDNA that came from T cells, B-cell-depleted T cells, or PBMCs.

Sequenced by immunoSEQ multiplex PCR; TCRdb stores in-frame clones only, minus some. In the table there are a few hundred thousand clones, about 87% of which are singletons. Germline V gives CDR1 LNHNV, CDR2 YYDKDF (reference sequence). The CDR3 has 14 amino acids. The V and J ends lost 8 bases and 1 base respectively, with 14 bases between them. The genes are TRBV15 and TRBJ1-1; D ambiguous. This TCR derives from a woman between 45 and 60 years old with acute or convalescent COVID-19. What was sequenced was peripheral blood. CDR3: CATAPLGENTEAFF. The DNA for the CDR3 is TGTGCCACCGCCCCTCTGGGAGAGAACACTGAAGCTTTCTTT.